The clone carrying this TCR beta chain has a count of ten or more. The sample contains more than one DNA sequence encoding this CDR3. CDR1 and CDR2 from the germline V gene are SEHNR and FQNEAQ (reference sequence). The CDR3 has 14 amino acids. V dropped 2 bases and J dropped 2 bases, with 8 bases sitting between them. This specimen belongs to a study of metastatic and nonmetastatic thyroid tumors. MiXCR re-clonotyped the PCR reads for TCRdb. The profile shows about 28,000 clones, 20% of them singletons. Not a single patient had been given any form of treatment at any point before undergoing thyroid surgery.

This clonotype originated in a female donor with papillary thyroid cancer or a benign thyroid nodule (not recorded which). Some clones in this sample may be carry-over from other donors' samples. The chain employs TRBV7-9 and TRBJ2-3; D remains unclear. Sequencing was done on a sample of blood. The CDR3 nucleotides are TGTGCCAGCAGCTTAATCTCCACCACAGATACGCAGTATTTT. This encodes CASSLISTTDTQYF. Based on the CDR3 plus reference TRBV7-9 and TRBJ2-3, the full variable domain is DTGVSQNPRHKITKRGQNVTFRCDPISEHNRLYWYRQTLGQGPEFLTYFQNEAQLEKSRLLSDRFSAERPKGSFSTLEIQRTEQGDSAMYLCASSLISTTDTQYFGPGTRLTVL.